This T cell receptor beta chain originates from a study of response to subunit inactivated influenza vaccine. Study results and limitations: The authors put forward the suggestion that each seasonal influenza vaccination may bring in only a limited number of new T cells.

This clonotype was seen only a few times. Its antigen is currently unknown. MiXCR, applied by TCRdb to the RT-PCR reads, yields one record per CDR3 protein. The sample carries approximately 530,000 distinct CDR3 sequences, under 9% recorded once. V shed 6 bases, J shed 7 bases, and the junction held 6 bases outside the gene matches. The CDR3 loop spans 15 amino acids. The receptor comes from a man aged 50 to 75 who received an inactivated influenza vaccine. This material consisted of PBMCs from blood, taken around 25 months after vaccination. The chain couples TRBV12-3 or TRBV12-4 to TRBJ2-1; TRBD2 matches at 13 bases. The CDR3 nucleotides read TGTGCCAGCAGGCCACTAGCGGGAGGGCCGAATGAGCAGTTCTTC. Translation gives CASRPLAGGPNEQFF.